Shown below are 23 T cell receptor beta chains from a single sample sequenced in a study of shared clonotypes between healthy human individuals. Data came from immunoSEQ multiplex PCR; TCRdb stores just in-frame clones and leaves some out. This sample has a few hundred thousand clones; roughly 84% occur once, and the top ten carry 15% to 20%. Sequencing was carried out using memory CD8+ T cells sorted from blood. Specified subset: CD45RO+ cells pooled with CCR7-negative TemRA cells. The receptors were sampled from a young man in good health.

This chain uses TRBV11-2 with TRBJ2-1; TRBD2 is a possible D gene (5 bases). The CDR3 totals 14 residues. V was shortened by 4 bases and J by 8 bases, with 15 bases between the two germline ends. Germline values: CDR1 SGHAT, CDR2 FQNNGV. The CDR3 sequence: CASSSLPSSHEQFF. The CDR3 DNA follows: TGTGCCAGCAGCTCACTCCCTAGCTCCCATGAGCAGTTCTTC.

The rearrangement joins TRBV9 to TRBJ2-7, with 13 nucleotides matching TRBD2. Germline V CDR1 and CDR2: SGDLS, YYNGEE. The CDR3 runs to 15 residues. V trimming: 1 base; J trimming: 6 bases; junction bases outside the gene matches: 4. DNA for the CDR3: TGTGCCAGCAGCGTAACGGGACTAGCGGGACGCGAGCAGTACTTC. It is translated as CASSVTGLAGREQYF.

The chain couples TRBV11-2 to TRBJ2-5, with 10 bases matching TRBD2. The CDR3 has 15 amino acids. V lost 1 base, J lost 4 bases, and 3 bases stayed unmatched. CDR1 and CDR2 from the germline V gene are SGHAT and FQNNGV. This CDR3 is CASSLGPSGRETQYF. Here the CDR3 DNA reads TGTGCCAGCAGCTTAGGGCCTAGCGGGAGAGAGACCCAGTACTTC. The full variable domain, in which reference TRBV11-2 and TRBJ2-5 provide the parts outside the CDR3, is EAGVAQSPRYKIIEKRQSVAFWCNPISGHATLYWYQQILGQGPKLLIQFQNNGVVDDSQLPKDRFSAERLKGVDSTLKIQPAKLEDSAVYLCASSLGPSGRETQYFGPGTRLLVL.

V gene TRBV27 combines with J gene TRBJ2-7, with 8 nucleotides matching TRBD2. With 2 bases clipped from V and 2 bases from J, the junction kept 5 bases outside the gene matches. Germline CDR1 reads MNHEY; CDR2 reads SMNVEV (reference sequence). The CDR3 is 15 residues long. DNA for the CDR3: TGTGCCAGCAGTTTAGGCCCGGGACTAGCCTACGAGCAGTACTTC. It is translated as CASSLGPGLAYEQYF.

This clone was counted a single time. The CDR3 reads CASSSNLNGYYGYTF. In DNA, the CDR3 is TGTGCCAGCAGTTCGAATTTGAACGGATACTATGGCTACACCTTC. This sequence joins TRBV27 and TRBJ1-2; D call uncertain. Germline CDR1 MNHEY, CDR2 SMNVEV (reference sequence). V lost 4 bases to trimming and J lost 3 bases, with 15 bases between them. This CDR3 is 15 amino acids long.

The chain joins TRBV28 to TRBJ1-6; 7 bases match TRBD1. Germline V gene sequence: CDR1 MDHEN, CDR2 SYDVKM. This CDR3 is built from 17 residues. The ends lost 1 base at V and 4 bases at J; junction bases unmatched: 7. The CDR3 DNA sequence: TGTGCCAGCAGTTTATATAGCTGGGACAGATATAATTCACCCCTCCACTTT. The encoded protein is CASSLYSWDRYNSPLHF.

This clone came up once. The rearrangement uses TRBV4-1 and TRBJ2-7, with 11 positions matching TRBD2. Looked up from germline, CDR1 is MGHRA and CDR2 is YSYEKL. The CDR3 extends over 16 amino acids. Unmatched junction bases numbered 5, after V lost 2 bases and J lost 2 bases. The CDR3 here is CASSQLAGGLPYEQYF. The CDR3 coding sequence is TGCGCCAGCAGCCAACTAGCGGGGGGTCTCCCCTACGAGCAGTACTTC.

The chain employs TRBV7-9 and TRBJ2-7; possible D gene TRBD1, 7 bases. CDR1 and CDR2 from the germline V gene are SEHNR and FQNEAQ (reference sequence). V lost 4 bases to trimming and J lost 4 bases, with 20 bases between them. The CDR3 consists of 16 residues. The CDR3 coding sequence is TGTGCCAGCAGCTCCCCCGGCCAGGGGGGTTCTTACGAGCAGTACTTC. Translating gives CASSSPGQGGSYEQYF. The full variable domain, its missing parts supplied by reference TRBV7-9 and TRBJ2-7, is DTGVSQNPRHKITKRGQNVTFRCDPISEHNRLYWYRQTLGQGPEFLTYFQNEAQLEKSRLLSDRFSAERPKGSFSTLEIQRTEQGDSAMYLCASSSPGQGGSYEQYFGPGTRLTVT.

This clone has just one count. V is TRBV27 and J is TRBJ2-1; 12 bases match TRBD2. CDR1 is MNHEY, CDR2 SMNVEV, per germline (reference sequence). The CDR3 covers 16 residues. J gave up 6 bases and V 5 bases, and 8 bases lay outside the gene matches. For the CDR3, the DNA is TGTGCCAGCAGTCCCGCTAGCGGGGGGGCCGTCAATGAGCAGTTCTTC. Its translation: CASSPASGGAVNEQFF.

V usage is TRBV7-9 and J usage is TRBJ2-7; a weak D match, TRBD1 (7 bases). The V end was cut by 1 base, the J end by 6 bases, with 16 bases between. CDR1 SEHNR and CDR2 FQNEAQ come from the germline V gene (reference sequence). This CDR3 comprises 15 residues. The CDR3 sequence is CASSLEEGAPGEQYF. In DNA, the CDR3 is TGTGCCAGCAGCTTAGAGGAGGGGGCGCCCGGCGAGCAGTACTTC. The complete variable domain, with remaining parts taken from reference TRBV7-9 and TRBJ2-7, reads DTGVSQNPRHKITKRGQNVTFRCDPISEHNRLYWYRQTLGQGPEFLTYFQNEAQLEKSRLLSDRFSAERPKGSFSTLEIQRTEQGDSAMYLCASSLEEGAPGEQYFGPGTRLTVT.

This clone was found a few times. DNA of the CDR3: TGTGCCAGCAGCGTAGGTTCCAGTATTGAAACTGAAGCTTTCTTT. It specifies CASSVGSSIETEAFF. This chain links TRBV9 with TRBJ1-1; no clear D. The CDR3 extends over 15 amino acids. Germline lookup yields CDR1 SGDLS and CDR2 YYNGEE. Deletions cut 0 bases from V and 5 bases from J, with 14 bases between.

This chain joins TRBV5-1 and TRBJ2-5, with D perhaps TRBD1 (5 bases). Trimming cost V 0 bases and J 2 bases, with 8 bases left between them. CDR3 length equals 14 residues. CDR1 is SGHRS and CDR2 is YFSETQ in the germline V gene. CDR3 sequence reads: CASSLAWTQETQYF. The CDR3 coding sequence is TGCGCCAGCAGCTTGGCTTGGACACAAGAGACCCAGTACTTC.

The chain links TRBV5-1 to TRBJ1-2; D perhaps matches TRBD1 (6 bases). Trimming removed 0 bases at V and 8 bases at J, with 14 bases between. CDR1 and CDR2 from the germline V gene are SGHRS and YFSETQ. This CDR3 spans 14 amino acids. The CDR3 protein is CASSLEWTVDGYTF. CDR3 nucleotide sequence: TGCGCCAGCAGCTTGGAATGGACAGTAGACGGCTACACCTTC.

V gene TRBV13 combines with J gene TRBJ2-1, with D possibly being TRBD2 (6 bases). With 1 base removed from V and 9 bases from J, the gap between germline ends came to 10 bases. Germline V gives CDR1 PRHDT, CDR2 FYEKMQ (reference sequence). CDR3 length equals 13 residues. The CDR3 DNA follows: TGTGCCAGCAGCTTAGCGGGGGAGGCTGAGCAGTTCTTC. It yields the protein CASSLAGEAEQFF.

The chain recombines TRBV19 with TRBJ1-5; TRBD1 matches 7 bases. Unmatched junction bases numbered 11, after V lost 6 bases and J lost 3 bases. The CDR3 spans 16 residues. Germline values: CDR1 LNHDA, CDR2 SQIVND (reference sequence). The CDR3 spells CASRTRDSLNNQPQHF. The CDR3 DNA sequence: TGTGCCAGTAGGACCCGGGACAGTTTAAACAATCAGCCCCAGCATTTT.

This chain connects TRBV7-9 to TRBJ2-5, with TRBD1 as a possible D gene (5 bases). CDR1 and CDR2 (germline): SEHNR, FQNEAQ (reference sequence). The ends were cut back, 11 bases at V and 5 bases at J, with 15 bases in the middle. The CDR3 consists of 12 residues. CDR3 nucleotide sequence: TGTGCCGCCCAAAGGGGCTCGGAGACCCAGTACTTC. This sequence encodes CAAQRGSETQYF.

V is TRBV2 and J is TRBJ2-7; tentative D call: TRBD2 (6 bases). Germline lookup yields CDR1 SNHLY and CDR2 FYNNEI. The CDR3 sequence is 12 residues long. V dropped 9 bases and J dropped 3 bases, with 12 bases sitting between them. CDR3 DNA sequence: TGTGCCAGTTGGCCGGGGGACTACGAGCAGTACTTC. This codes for CASWPGDYEQYF. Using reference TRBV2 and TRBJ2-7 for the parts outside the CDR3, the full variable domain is EPEVTQTPSHQVTQMGQEVILRCVPISNHLYFYWYRQILGQKVEFLVSFYNNEISEKSEIFDDQFSVERPDGSNFTLKIRSTKLEDSAMYFCASWPGDYEQYFGPGTRLTVT.

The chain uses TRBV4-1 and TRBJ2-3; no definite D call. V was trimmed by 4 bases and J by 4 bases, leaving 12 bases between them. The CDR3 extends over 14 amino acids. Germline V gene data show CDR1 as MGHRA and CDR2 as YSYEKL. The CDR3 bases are TGCGCCAGCAGCCTCGCCATTAATGCAGATACGCAGTATTTT. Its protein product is CASSLAINADTQYF.

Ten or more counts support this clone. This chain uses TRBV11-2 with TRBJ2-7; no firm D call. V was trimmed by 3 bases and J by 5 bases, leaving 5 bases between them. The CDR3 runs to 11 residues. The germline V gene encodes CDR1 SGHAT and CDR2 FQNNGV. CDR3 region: CASSLPHEQYF. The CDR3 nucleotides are TGTGCCAGCAGCTTGCCACACGAGCAGTACTTC.

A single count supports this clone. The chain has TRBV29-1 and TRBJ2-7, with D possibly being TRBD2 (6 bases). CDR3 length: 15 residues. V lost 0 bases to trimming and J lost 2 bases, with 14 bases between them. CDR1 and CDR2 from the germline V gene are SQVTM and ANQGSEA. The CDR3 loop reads CSVEDLRGEAYEQYF. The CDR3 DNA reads TGCAGCGTTGAAGATCTTAGAGGGGAGGCCTACGAGCAGTACTTC.

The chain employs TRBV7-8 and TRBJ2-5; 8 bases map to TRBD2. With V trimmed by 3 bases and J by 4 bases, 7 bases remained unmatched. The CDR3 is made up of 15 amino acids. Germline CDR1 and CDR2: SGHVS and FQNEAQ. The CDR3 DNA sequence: TGTGCCAGCAGCTTGGAGAGCGGGAGAGGAGAGACCCAGTACTTC. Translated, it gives CASSLESGRGETQYF. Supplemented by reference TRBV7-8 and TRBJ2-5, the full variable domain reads GAGVSQSPRYKVAKRGQDVALRCDPISGHVSLFWYQQALGQGPEFLTYFQNEAQLDKSGLPSDRFFAERPEGSVSTLKIQRTQQEDSAVYLCASSLESGRGETQYFGPGTRLLVL.

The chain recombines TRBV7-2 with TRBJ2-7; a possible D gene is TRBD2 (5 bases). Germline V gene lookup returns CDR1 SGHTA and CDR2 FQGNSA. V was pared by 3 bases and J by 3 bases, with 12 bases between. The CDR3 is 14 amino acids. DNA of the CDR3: TGTGCCAGCAGCTTCGGACTCAGCATCTACGAGCAGTACTTC. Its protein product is CASSFGLSIYEQYF.

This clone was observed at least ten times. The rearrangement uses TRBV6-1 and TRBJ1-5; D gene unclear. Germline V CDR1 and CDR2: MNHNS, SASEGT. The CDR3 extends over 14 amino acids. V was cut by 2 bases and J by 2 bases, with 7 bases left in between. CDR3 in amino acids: CASSEWEGNQPQHF. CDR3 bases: TGTGCCAGCAGTGAATGGGAAGGCAATCAGCCCCAGCATTTT.